Below, 29 T cell receptor beta chains from the same sample are listed, as sequenced in a study of shared clonotypes between healthy human individuals. The table came from immunoSEQ multiplex PCR; TCRdb's copy has only in-frame clones and leaves some out. The data hold under 2.5 million clones, with around 92% observed a single time. Input material: naive CD4+ T cells from PBMCs. The subset here: CD45RA+ positively selected. These receptors were obtained from a young man in good health. Some clones in this sample may be carry-over from other donors' samples.

CDR3 in amino acids: CASHDRSYEQYF. In DNA, the CDR3 is TGTGCCAGCCATGACAGGAGCTACGAGCAGTACTTC. V is TRBV28 and J is TRBJ2-7, with D perhaps TRBD1 (6 bases). Germline CDR1 reads MDHEN; CDR2 reads SYDVKM. Trimming stripped 8 bases from V and 3 bases from J, with 11 bases between. The CDR3 runs to 12 residues.

V gene TRBV6-1 combines with J gene TRBJ1-1, with 7 bases identical to TRBD1. The CDR3 is 14 residues long. V lost 5 bases and J lost 1; bases outside the gene matches: 4. Germline V gene data show CDR1 as MNHNS and CDR2 as SASEGT. This CDR3 is CASSMDRRNTEAFF. In DNA form, the CDR3 reads TGTGCCAGCAGTATGGACAGGAGGAACACTGAAGCTTTCTTT.

This clone was seen a few times. Other nucleotide sequences from this sample produce the same CDR3. CDR3 amino acids: CASSLRTDNQPQHF. In DNA, the CDR3 is TGTGCCAGCAGTTTACGGACAGACAATCAGCCCCAGCATTTT. V is TRBV28 and J is TRBJ1-5, with D possibly TRBD1 on 6 matching bases. Trimming removed 2 bases at V and 3 bases at J, with 8 bases between. The CDR3 loop spans 14 amino acids. Germline V gene sequence: CDR1 MDHEN, CDR2 SYDVKM. Looking up the rest from reference TRBV28 and TRBJ1-5 gives the full variable domain: DVKVTQSSRYLVKRTGEKVFLECVQDMDHENMFWYRQDPGLGLRLIYFSYDVKMKEKGDIPEGYSVSREKKERFSLILESASTNQTSMYLCASSLRTDNQPQHFGDGTRLSIL.

CDR3 sequence (DNA): TGTGCCAGCAGCGGAAACTTACAGTGGGGCCCTTATGGCTACACCTTC. Amino acid sequence: CASSGNLQWGPYGYTF. The V and J genes are TRBV9 and TRBJ1-2; a weak D match, TRBD1 (5 bases). V was shortened by 3 bases and J by 5 bases, with 20 bases between the two germline ends. The CDR3 consists of 16 residues. The germline V gene encodes CDR1 SGDLS and CDR2 YYNGEE.

The rearrangement uses TRBV10-2 and TRBJ1-4; 7 nucleotides line up with TRBD1. The length of the CDR3 is 14 residues. CDR1 is WSHSY and CDR2 is SAAADI in the germline V gene. The J segment lost 8 bases and the V segment lost 5 bases, leaving 8 bases of the junction unmatched. The CDR3 nucleotides read TGCGCCAGCAGTCCGACAGGGCGCCGGGAAAAACTGTTTTTT. It codes for CASSPTGRREKLFF.

This clone has a single count. CDR3 bases: TGTGCCACCAGCGGAGGGGGGAGATACGAGCAGTACTTC. Protein sequence: CATSGGGRYEQYF. The gene calls are TRBV15 and TRBJ2-7; D tentatively reads TRBD1 or TRBD2 (6 bases each). Trimming left V 5 bases short and J 4 bases short, with 12 bases between. Germline loops: CDR1 LNHNV, CDR2 YYDKDF (reference sequence). This CDR3 contains 13 residues.

This chain's CDR3 is CASSLAYREANYGYTF. CDR3 sequence (DNA): TGCGCCAGCAGCTTGGCCTACAGGGAAGCTAACTATGGCTACACCTTC. The chain joins TRBV5-1 to TRBJ1-2, with D tentatively TRBD1 (6 bases). The CDR3 runs 16 residues. V lost 0 bases, J lost 0 bases, and 12 bases lay in between. In germline, CDR1 is SGHRS, CDR2 YFSETQ.

The chain has TRBV7-9 and TRBJ2-5, with 11 bases aligning to TRBD1. CDR1 and CDR2 (germline): SEHNR, FQNEAQ (reference sequence). V lost 7 bases and J lost 1; bases outside the gene matches: 5. The CDR3 contains 15 residues. CDR3 bases: TGTGCCAGCAACCGGGACAGGGGGTTCCAAGAGACCCAGTACTTC. It yields the protein CASNRDRGFQETQYF.

V gene TRBV27 combines with J gene TRBJ2-7, with unresolved D. The V end lost 5 bases, the J end lost 2 bases, and 10 bases lay between the germline ends. The germline CDR1 and CDR2 sequences are MNHEY and SMNVEV (reference sequence). This CDR3 spans 13 amino acids. This chain's CDR3 is CASSTKPPYEQYF. The CDR3, as DNA: TGTGCCAGCAGTACAAAGCCGCCCTACGAGCAGTACTTC.

V usage is TRBV11-1 and J usage is TRBJ2-7, with 11 nucleotides matching TRBD2. The CDR3 runs to 16 residues. From germline, CDR1 is SGHAT and CDR2 FQDESV (reference sequence). Unmatched junction bases numbered 5, after V lost 4 bases and J lost 0 bases. CDR3 bases: TGTGCCAGCAGCTGGGAACTAGCGGGGGACTCCTACGAGCAGTACTTC. This encodes CASSWELAGDSYEQYF. Combining the CDR3 with reference TRBV11-1 and TRBJ2-7 gives the whole variable domain EAEVAQSPRYKITEKSQAVAFWCDPISGHATLYWYRQILGQGPELLVQFQDESVVDDSQLPKDRFSAERLKGVDSTLKIQPAELGDSAMYLCASSWELAGDSYEQYFGPGTRLTVT.

This clone was counted a few times. This sequence joins TRBV7-9 and TRBJ1-1; no clear D. V lost 1 base to trimming and J lost 1 base, with 7 bases between them. CDR3 size: 14 residues. The germline CDR1 and CDR2 sequences are SEHNR and FQNEAQ (reference sequence). CDR3 in DNA: TGTGCCAGCAGCTTAGGGTTCGGGAACACTGAAGCTTTCTTT. Its translation is CASSLGFGNTEAFF.

The chain is built from TRBV5-1 and TRBJ2-1, with 8 bases aligning to TRBD2. J lost 0 bases, V lost 5 bases, and 7 bases had no gene match. In germline, CDR1 is SGHRS, CDR2 YFSETQ. The CDR3 consists of 16 residues. CDR3 loop: CASSPTAGASYNEQFF. CDR3 nucleotides: TGCGCCAGCAGTCCAACAGCGGGGGCCTCCTACAATGAGCAGTTCTTC.

The gene calls are TRBV7-3 and TRBJ2-2; perhaps D is TRBD1 or TRBD2 (5 bases each). Trimming took off 2 bases at V and 6 bases at J, with 7 bases between the two ends. The CDR3 is 13 amino acids. CDR1 SGHTA and CDR2 FQGTGA come from the germline V gene. The CDR3 loop reads CASSLGTPGELFF. The CDR3 nucleotides read TGTGCCAGCAGCTTAGGGACCCCCGGGGAGCTGTTTTTT.

This chain joins TRBV9 and TRBJ1-4, with D hard to call. The CDR3 contains 13 residues. Germline assignment: CDR1 SGDLS and CDR2 YYNGEE. The V end lost 0 bases, the J end lost 11 bases, and 11 bases lay between the germline ends. The CDR3 nucleotides read TGTGCCAGCAGCGTAGTCGGCGAGGGTAAACTGTTTTTT. Its protein product is CASSVVGEGKLFF.

The chain employs TRBV5-1 and TRBJ2-1, with D perhaps given as TRBD1 or TRBD2 (7 bases each). Trimming shortened V by 0 bases and J by 5 bases, and 24 bases separated the two germline ends. Germline CDR1 and CDR2: SGHRS and YFSETQ. This CDR3 spans 19 amino acids. Here the CDR3 DNA reads TGCGCCAGCAGCTTGGCCCCTGGGACAGTCTCTAGCGGAGACAATGAGCAGTTCTTC. Protein: CASSLAPGTVSSGDNEQFF.

The chain recombines TRBV7-3 with TRBJ2-1, with TRBD2 matching over 7 bases. The germline V gene encodes CDR1 SGHTA and CDR2 FQGTGA. The CDR3 spans 15 residues. V shed 1 base and J 7 bases; nucleotides not matched to a gene: 7. CDR3 coding DNA: TGTGCCAGCAGCTTAAATCCGGGAGGCATAAATGAGCAGTTCTTC. Its translation is CASSLNPGGINEQFF. Based on the CDR3 plus reference TRBV7-3 and TRBJ2-1, the full variable domain is GAGVSQTPSNKVTEKGKYVELRCDPISGHTALYWYRQSLGQGPEFLIYFQGTGAADDSGLPNDRFFAVRPEGSVSTLKIQRTERGDSAVYLCASSLNPGGINEQFFGPGTRLTVL.

The V and J genes are TRBV7-3 and TRBJ2-1; D is possibly TRBD2 (6 bases). Trimming took 6 bases from V and 4 from J, leaving 13 bases between them. CDR1 and CDR2 from the germline V gene are SGHTA and FQGTGA. This CDR3 has 14 amino acids. CDR3: CASSLDYVYNEQFF. CDR3 in DNA: TGTGCCAGCAGTCTGGACTACGTTTACAATGAGCAGTTCTTC.

This chain joins TRBV27 and TRBJ2-2; D unresolved. CDR3 length: 16 residues. CDR1 and CDR2 from the germline V gene are MNHEY and SMNVEV (reference sequence). V lost 0 bases and J lost 6, with 14 bases in between. DNA for the CDR3: TGTGCCAGCAGTTTATCTCCTCACTCCTCTCCCGGGGAGCTGTTTTTT. Protein product: CASSLSPHSSPGELFF.

V and J are TRBV7-2 and TRBJ2-5; 7 nucleotides line up with TRBD2. The CDR3 is 14 residues long. The germline CDR1 and CDR2 sequences are SGHTA and FQGNSA. With 2 bases clipped from V and 5 bases from J, the junction kept 5 bases outside the gene matches. DNA of the CDR3: TGTGCCAGCAGCTTATTTGGGGGAGGGGAGACCCAGTACTTC. Translated, it gives CASSLFGGGETQYF.

The chain recombines TRBV6-6 with TRBJ2-1, with unresolved D. The CDR3 covers 15 residues. Trimming took off 7 bases at V and 0 bases at J, with 13 bases between the two ends. CDR1 is MNHNY, CDR2 SVGAGI, per germline (reference sequence). The CDR3 sequence: CASTLGGPSYNEQFF. The CDR3 DNA follows: TGTGCCAGCACCCTCGGCGGACCCTCCTACAATGAGCAGTTCTTC.

This chain links TRBV7-6 with TRBJ2-5; TRBD1 or TRBD2 may be the D gene (5 bases each). In germline, CDR1 is SGHVS, CDR2 FNYEAQ. V was shortened by 4 bases and J by 5 bases, with 17 bases between the two germline ends. The CDR3 consists of 15 residues. This CDR3 is CASSSLNAREETQYF. The CDR3 nucleotides read TGTGCCAGCAGCTCCTTGAACGCCAGGGAGGAGACCCAGTACTTC. The full variable domain, with the rest looked up from reference TRBV7-6 and TRBJ2-5, is GAGVSQSPRYKVTKRGQDVALRCDPISGHVSLYWYRQALGQGPEFLTYFNYEAQQDKSGLPNDRFSAERPEGSISTLTIQRTEQRDSAMYRCASSSLNAREETQYFGPGTRLLVL.

The CDR3 sequence is CASSRSSGGVLGEQFF. CDR3 nucleotide sequence: TGTGCCAGCAGCCGATCTAGCGGAGGGGTTCTAGGGGAGCAGTTCTTC. The chain uses TRBV7-2 and TRBJ2-1, with TRBD2 identical over 7 bases. CDR1 and CDR2 (germline): SGHTA, FQGNSA. J was trimmed by 10 bases and V by 5 bases; bases with no gene match: 17. CDR3 length: 16 amino acids.

The chain links TRBV15 to TRBJ2-5, with D possibly called TRBD1 or TRBD2 (5 bases each). The CDR3 covers 12 residues. V dropped 5 bases and J dropped 3 bases, with 7 bases sitting between them. Germline lookup yields CDR1 LNHNV and CDR2 YYDKDF (reference sequence). The CDR3 bases are TGTGCCACCAGCTTGGGGGAAGAGACCCAGTACTTC. It yields the protein CATSLGEETQYF.

This clone has a handful of counts. Other DNA sequences within the sample encode an identical CDR3. This sequence joins TRBV4-1 and TRBJ2-1; 8 positions agree with TRBD2. After removal of 2 bases from V and 0 bases from J, the junction contained 0 bases not matched to a gene. CDR1 MGHRA and CDR2 YSYEKL come from the germline V gene. There are 15 residues in the CDR3. The CDR3 DNA reads as TGCGCCAGCAGCCAACTAGCGGGCTCCTACAATGAGCAGTTCTTC. This encodes CASSQLAGSYNEQFF.

The gene calls are TRBV27 and TRBJ1-4; tentatively, D is TRBD1 (6 bases). The germline V gene encodes CDR1 MNHEY and CDR2 SMNVEV (reference sequence). V lost 9 bases and J lost 0, with 29 bases in between. The CDR3 has 20 amino acids. CDR3 protein: CASSRNAVGALFSTNEKLFF. The CDR3 DNA reads as TGTGCCAGTTCTCGAAATGCGGTGGGGGCGCTTTTCTCAACTAATGAAAAACTGTTTTTT.

This clone appeared a few times. The chain uses TRBV29-1 and TRBJ1-1; D uncertain. Germline V gives CDR1 SQVTM, CDR2 ANQGSEA. Trimming left V 6 bases short and J 0 bases short, with 14 bases between. The CDR3 consists of 14 residues. The chain's CDR3 is CSVARWPMNTEAFF. The DNA for the CDR3 is TGCAGCGTCGCTCGGTGGCCCATGAACACTGAAGCTTTCTTT.

This chain uses TRBV7-2 with TRBJ1-1, with 7 nucleotides matching TRBD1. Per the germline V gene, CDR1 is SGHTA and CDR2 is FQGNSA. The V and J ends lost 5 bases and 4 bases, in that order; junction bases with no gene match: 7. The CDR3 runs to 14 residues. The CDR3 DNA sequence: TGTGCCAGCAGCCCTAGACAGGGATTCACTGAAGCTTTCTTT. Protein product: CASSPRQGFTEAFF.

A single count supports this clone. This rearrangement joins TRBV25-1 to TRBJ2-6; D is tentatively TRBD1 or TRBD2 (5 bases each). This CDR3 is 17 amino acids long. Germline V lookup: CDR1 MGHDK, CDR2 SYGVNS. Trimming left V 4 bases short and J 4 bases short, with 17 bases between. The CDR3 sequence: CASSASEGSQGANVLTF. The CDR3 DNA sequence: TGTGCCAGCAGTGCGTCAGAGGGGTCCCAAGGGGCCAACGTCCTGACTTTC.

The chain uses TRBV6-5 and TRBJ2-1; 13 bases map to TRBD2. Germline V lookup: CDR1 MNHEY, CDR2 SVGAGI. The CDR3 sequence is 12 residues long. The CDR3, as DNA: TGTTCGACTAGCGGGAGGAGGAATGAGCAGTTCTTC. This translates into CSTSGRRNEQFF.